The subject of this entry is one T cell receptor (beta chain). The record originates from a study of blood T cells in healthy people across ages. Then a second PCR, running about 6 to 11 cycles, was carried out with a sample-barcoded 5' primer and a J-beta primer mix. A tag from a template-switch adaptor with 12 random nucleotides marked each cDNA molecule. From each sample, at least 3 million paired-end reads containing CDR3 were obtained. TCRdb re-called the 5' RACE reads with MiXCR, one entry per CDR3 protein. The sample has around 790,000 distinct CDR3 sequences, around 43% seen once. V gave up 2 bases and J gave up 9 bases, with 9 bases separating them. CDR1 DFQATT and CDR2 SNEGSKA come from the germline V gene (reference sequence). This CDR3 is built from 11 residues.

The clonotype was recovered from a man aged 55 to 70 in good health. This chain connects TRBV20-1 to TRBJ2-3; D is unclear. The sequencing input was blood. In DNA form, the CDR3 reads TGCAGTGCTAGAATAGGGATGACGCAGTATTTT. This encodes CSARIGMTQYF.